This TCR beta chain is drawn from a study of CD8+CD57+ T cells in acquired aplastic anemia. The study's findings and limits: It was found that fewer than 35 CD8+ CDR3 sequences were shared between patients and controls.

This clonotype was seen repeatedly, ten times or more. The antigen remains unidentified. Trimming left V 1 base short and J 9 bases short, with 15 bases between. Germline V gene data show CDR1 as LGHNA and CDR2 as YSLEER. The CDR3 sequence is 14 residues long. CDR3 and TCR beta VDJ profiling relied on a genomic DNA template. TCRdb fed the reads into MiXCR, producing one record per CDR3 protein. The data hold 160,000 or so distinct CDR3 sequences, with around 48% observed a single time. The patients chosen for sequencing had shown expansion of CD8+CD57+ cells (detected by flow cytometry). The chain couples TRBV4-3 to TRBJ2-5; maybe TRBD2 (6 bases). This TCR derives from a human donor with aplastic anemia. Input material: sorted CD4+, CD8+, or CD8+CD57+ T cells (not recorded which) from PBMCs. This CDR3 reads CASSQVGTARPQYF. The CDR3 nucleotides read TGCGCCAGCAGCCAAGTGGGGACTGCGAGGCCCCAGTACTTC.